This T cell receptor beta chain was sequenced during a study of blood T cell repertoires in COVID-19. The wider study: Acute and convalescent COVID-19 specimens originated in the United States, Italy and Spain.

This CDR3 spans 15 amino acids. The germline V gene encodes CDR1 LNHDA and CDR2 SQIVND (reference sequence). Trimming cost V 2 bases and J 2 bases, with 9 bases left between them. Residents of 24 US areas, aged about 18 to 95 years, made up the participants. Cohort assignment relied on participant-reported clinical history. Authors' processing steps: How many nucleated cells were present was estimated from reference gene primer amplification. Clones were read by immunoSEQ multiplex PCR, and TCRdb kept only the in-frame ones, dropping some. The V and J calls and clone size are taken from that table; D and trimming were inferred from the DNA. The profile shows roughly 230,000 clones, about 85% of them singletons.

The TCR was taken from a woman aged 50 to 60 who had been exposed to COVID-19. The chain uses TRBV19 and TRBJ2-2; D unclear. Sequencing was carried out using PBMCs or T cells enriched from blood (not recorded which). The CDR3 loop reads CASSIRKRNTGELFF. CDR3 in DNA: TGTGCCAGTAGTATACGTAAGCGAAACACCGGGGAGCTGTTTTTT. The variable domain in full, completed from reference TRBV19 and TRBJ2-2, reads DGGITQSPKYLFRKEGQNVTLSCEQNLNHDAMYWYRQDPGQGLRLIYYSQIVNDFQKGDIAEGYSVSREKKESFPLTVTSAQKNPTAFYLCASSIRKRNTGELFFGEGSRLTVL.